This entry is about one TCR beta chain. The entry originates in a study of cytomegalovirus exposure and HLA in healthy donors. The PCR made use of 60 Vbeta and 13 Jbeta primers. Data came from immunoSEQ multiplex PCR; TCRdb stores just in-frame clones and leaves some out. The sample has under 200,000 clones, around 84% seen once. Germline V gives CDR1 MNHNS, CDR2 SASEGT. V lost 5 bases to trimming and J lost 12 bases, with 20 bases between them. The CDR3 contains 14 residues. The sample comprised PBMCs. This sequence joins TRBV6-1 and TRBJ2-1, with D possibly matching TRBD2 (5 bases). This TCR was recovered from a male donor in good health and CMV-seropositive. CDR3 coding DNA: TGTGCCAGCAGTACATTACCGGCGGAGGCTCGGCAGTTCTTC. Its translation is CASSTLPAEARQFF.